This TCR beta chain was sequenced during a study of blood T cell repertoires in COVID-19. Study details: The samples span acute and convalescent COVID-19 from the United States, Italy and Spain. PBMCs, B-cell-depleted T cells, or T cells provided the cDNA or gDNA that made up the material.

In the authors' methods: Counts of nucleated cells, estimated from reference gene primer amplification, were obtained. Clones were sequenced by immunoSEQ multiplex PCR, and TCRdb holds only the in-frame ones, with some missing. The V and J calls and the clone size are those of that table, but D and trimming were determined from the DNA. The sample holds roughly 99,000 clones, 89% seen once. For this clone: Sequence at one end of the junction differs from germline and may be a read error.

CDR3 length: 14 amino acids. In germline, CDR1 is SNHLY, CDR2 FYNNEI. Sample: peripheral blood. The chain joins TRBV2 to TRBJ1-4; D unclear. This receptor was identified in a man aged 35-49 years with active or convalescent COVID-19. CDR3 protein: CASTAEVSVQKLFF. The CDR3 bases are TGTGCCAGCACCGCGGAGGTGTCGGTTCAAAAATTGTTTTTT. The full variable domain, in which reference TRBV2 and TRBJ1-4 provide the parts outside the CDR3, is EPEVTQTPSHQVTQMGQEVILRCVPISNHLYFYWYRQILGQKVEFLVSFYNNEISEKSEIFDDQFSVERPDGSNFTLKIRSTKLEDSAMYFCASTAEVSVQKLFFGSGTQLSVL.